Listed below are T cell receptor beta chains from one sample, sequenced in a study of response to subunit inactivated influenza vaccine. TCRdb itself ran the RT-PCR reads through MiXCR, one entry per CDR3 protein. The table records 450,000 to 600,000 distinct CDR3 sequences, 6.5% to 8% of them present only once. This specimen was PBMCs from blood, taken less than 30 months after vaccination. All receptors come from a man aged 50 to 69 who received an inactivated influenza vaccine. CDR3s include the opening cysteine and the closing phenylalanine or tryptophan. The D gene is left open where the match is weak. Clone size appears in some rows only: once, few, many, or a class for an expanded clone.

CDR3 protein: CASSLAGLAGTGELFF
CDR3 DNA: TGTGCCAGCAGTTTGGCCGGACTAGCTGGCACCGGGGAGCTGTTTTTT
clone size: few
CDR3 length: 16
J gene: TRBJ2-2
D gene: TRBD2
V gene: TRBV28

CDR3 protein: CSARPSTDRNQPQHF
CDR3 DNA: TGCAGTGCTAGACCATCTACGGACCGAAATCAGCCCCAGCATTTT
clone size: many
CDR3 length: 15
J gene: TRBJ1-5
D gene: -
V gene: TRBV20-1

CDR3 protein: CSATQAALNSYEQYF
CDR3 DNA: TGCAGTGCTACTCAAGCTGCGCTTAACTCCTACGAGCAGTACTTC
clone size: few
CDR3 length: 15
J gene: TRBJ2-7
D gene: -
V gene: TRBV20-1

CDR3 protein: CASSQDIQGTQYF
CDR3 DNA: TGCGCCAGCAGCCAAGATATCCAGGGGACGCAGTATTTT
clone size: -
CDR3 length: 13
J gene: TRBJ2-3
D gene: -
V gene: TRBV4-3

CDR3 protein: CASSVGTGGVGELFF
CDR3 DNA: TGTGCCAGCAGCGTAGGGACAGGCGGGGTCGGGGAGCTGTTTTTT
clone size: -
CDR3 length: 15
J gene: TRBJ2-2
D gene: -
V gene: TRBV9

CDR3 protein: CASSLQSQGVGEQFF
CDR3 DNA: TGCGCCAGCAGCTTGCAATCGCAGGGGGTGGGTGAGCAGTTCTTC
clone size: -
CDR3 length: 15
J gene: TRBJ2-1
D gene: TRBD1
V gene: TRBV5-1

CDR3 protein: CASSLGRGGEQYF
CDR3 DNA: TGTGCCAGCAGTTTAGGCAGGGGGGGCGAGCAGTACTTC
clone size: many
CDR3 length: 13
J gene: TRBJ2-7
D gene: -
V gene: TRBV12-3/TRBV12-4

CDR3 protein: CASSYSAGYGEYF
CDR3 DNA: TGTGCCAGCAGTTACTCAGCCGGGTACGGGGAGTACTTC
clone size: many
CDR3 length: 13
J gene: TRBJ2-7
D gene: -
V gene: TRBV6-5

CDR3 protein: CASSFVTGGGTEAFF
CDR3 DNA: TGCGCCAGCAGCTTTGTCACAGGGGGCGGCACTGAAGCTTTCTTT
clone size: few
CDR3 length: 15
J gene: TRBJ1-1
D gene: TRBD1
V gene: TRBV5-1

CDR3 protein: CASSQGLAGGHEQFF
CDR3 DNA: TGCGCCAGCAGCCAAGGACTAGCGGGAGGTCATGAGCAGTTCTTC
clone size: -
CDR3 length: 15
J gene: TRBJ2-1
D gene: TRBD2
V gene: TRBV4-3

CDR3 protein: CASSFPGQNYEQYF
CDR3 DNA: TGTGCCAGCAGCTTCCCGGGACAAAACTACGAGCAGTACTTC
clone size: few
CDR3 length: 14
J gene: TRBJ2-7
D gene: -
V gene: TRBV7-2

CDR3 protein: CASSLTRYNEQFF
CDR3 DNA: TGTGCCAGCAGCTTAACCAGATACAATGAGCAGTTCTTC
clone size: few
CDR3 length: 13
J gene: TRBJ2-1
D gene: -
V gene: TRBV7-2

CDR3 protein: CASSIALLETQYF
CDR3 DNA: TGTGCCAGTAGTATAGCTTTATTAGAGACCCAGTACTTC
clone size: -
CDR3 length: 13
J gene: TRBJ2-5
D gene: -
V gene: TRBV19

CDR3 protein: CASSYLVGLPDTQYF
CDR3 DNA: TGTGCCAGCAGTTATTTGGTGGGCTTACCAGATACGCAGTATTTT
clone size: few
CDR3 length: 15
J gene: TRBJ2-3
D gene: -
V gene: TRBV6-5

CDR3 protein: CASSEPGGRDTQYF
CDR3 DNA: TGTGCCAGCAGTGAACCCGGGGGTCGCGATACGCAGTATTTT
clone size: many
CDR3 length: 14
J gene: TRBJ2-3
D gene: -
V gene: TRBV2

CDR3 protein: CASSLNGGPGELFF
CDR3 DNA: TGTGCCAGCAGCTTAAATGGGGGGCCCGGGGAGCTGTTTTTT
clone size: -
CDR3 length: 14
J gene: TRBJ2-2
D gene: -
V gene: TRBV7-2

CDR3 protein: CASSTRQRPYEQYF
CDR3 DNA: TGTGCCAGCAGCACGCGACAGAGGCCCTACGAGCAGTACTTC
clone size: many
CDR3 length: 14
J gene: TRBJ2-7
D gene: -
V gene: TRBV14

CDR3 protein: CASSLDGTGWETQYF
CDR3 DNA: TGCGCCAGCAGCTTGGACGGGACGGGCTGGGAGACCCAGTACTTC
clone size: many
CDR3 length: 15
J gene: TRBJ2-5
D gene: -
V gene: TRBV5-1

CDR3 protein: CAISLDGWETQYF
CDR3 DNA: TGTGCCATCAGCTTGGACGGGTGGGAGACCCAGTACTTC
clone size: few
CDR3 length: 13
J gene: TRBJ2-5
D gene: -
V gene: TRBV10-3

CDR3 protein: CASSFGGGGNQPQHF
CDR3 DNA: TGTGCCAGCAGTTTCGGGGGGGGAGGGAATCAGCCCCAGCATTTT
clone size: many
CDR3 length: 15
J gene: TRBJ1-5
D gene: -
V gene: TRBV12-3/TRBV12-4

CDR3 protein: CAISSDSSGNQPQHF
CDR3 DNA: TGTGCCATCAGTTCGGACAGTAGCGGCAATCAGCCCCAGCATTTT
clone size: -
CDR3 length: 15
J gene: TRBJ1-5
D gene: -
V gene: TRBV10-3

CDR3 protein: CASSLSRGVTDTQYF
CDR3 DNA: TGTGCCAGCAGCTTATCTCGGGGGGTCACAGATACGCAGTATTTT
clone size: many
CDR3 length: 15
J gene: TRBJ2-3
D gene: TRBD2
V gene: TRBV7-9

CDR3 protein: CASIRTGLAGFLPGANVLTF
CDR3 DNA: TGTGCCAGCATTCGGACGGGACTAGCGGGATTTCTACCTGGGGCCAACGTCCTGACTTTC
clone size: few
CDR3 length: 20
J gene: TRBJ2-6
D gene: TRBD2
V gene: TRBV27

CDR3 protein: CASSLPDRHYEQYF
CDR3 DNA: TGTGCCAGCAGCTTACCGGACAGGCACTACGAGCAGTACTTC
clone size: few
CDR3 length: 14
J gene: TRBJ2-7
D gene: TRBD1
V gene: TRBV7-9

CDR3 protein: CASRRGVAGTDTQYF
CDR3 DNA: TGCGCCAGCAGAAGGGGGGTAGCAGGAACAGATACGCAGTATTTT
clone size: few
CDR3 length: 15
J gene: TRBJ2-3
D gene: -
V gene: TRBV10-2

CDR3 protein: CASSPGLTGGRQETQYF
CDR3 DNA: TGTGCCAGCTCACCCGGCCTGACAGGGGGACGGCAAGAGACCCAGTACTTC
clone size: -
CDR3 length: 17
J gene: TRBJ2-5
D gene: TRBD1
V gene: TRBV18

CDR3 protein: CASSLGWREQYF
CDR3 DNA: TGTGCCAGCAGCTTAGGGTGGCGCGAGCAGTACTTC
clone size: few
CDR3 length: 12
J gene: TRBJ2-7
D gene: -
V gene: TRBV7-2

CDR3 protein: CAWSQGDTGELFF
CDR3 DNA: TGTGCCTGGAGTCAGGGGGACACCGGGGAGCTGTTTTTT
clone size: many
CDR3 length: 13
J gene: TRBJ2-2
D gene: TRBD1
V gene: TRBV30

CDR3 protein: CSAIPPLSRETQYF
CDR3 DNA: TGCAGTGCAATTCCCCCGCTTAGTCGAGAGACCCAGTACTTC
clone size: few
CDR3 length: 14
J gene: TRBJ2-5
D gene: -
V gene: TRBV20-1

CDR3 protein: CASSFEGSYEQYF
CDR3 DNA: TGCGCCAGCAGCTTCGAGGGATCCTACGAGCAGTACTTC
clone size: -
CDR3 length: 13
J gene: TRBJ2-7
D gene: -
V gene: TRBV5-1

CDR3 protein: CASSQSVTGAIAAFF
CDR3 DNA: TGCGCCAGCAGCCAATCTGTGACAGGGGCGATTGCAGCTTTCTTT
clone size: -
CDR3 length: 15
J gene: TRBJ1-1
D gene: TRBD1
V gene: TRBV4-3

CDR3 protein: CASSWDSLSSNQPQHF
CDR3 DNA: TGCGCCAGCAGCTGGGACAGTTTGAGTAGCAATCAGCCCCAGCATTTT
clone size: -
CDR3 length: 16
J gene: TRBJ1-5
D gene: TRBD1
V gene: TRBV5-1

CDR3 protein: CTARGGPSGAQYF
CDR3 DNA: TGCACTGCACGCGGCGGTCCTTCAGGGGCCCAGTACTTC
clone size: -
CDR3 length: 13
J gene: TRBJ2-5
D gene: -
V gene: TRBV20-1

CDR3 protein: CATSSQRRSGELFF
CDR3 DNA: TGTGCCACCAGCTCCCAAAGACGATCGGGGGAGCTGTTTTTT
clone size: many
CDR3 length: 14
J gene: TRBJ2-2
D gene: -
V gene: TRBV15

CDR3 protein: CASSVFAITGNEQFF
CDR3 DNA: TGTGCCAGCAGCGTCTTTGCTATTACGGGCAATGAGCAGTTCTTC
clone size: few
CDR3 length: 15
J gene: TRBJ2-1
D gene: -
V gene: TRBV9

CDR3 protein: CASSLVTGPPGNEQFF
CDR3 DNA: TGTGCCAGCAGCTTAGTAACTGGCCCCCCGGGGAATGAGCAGTTCTTC
clone size: -
CDR3 length: 16
J gene: TRBJ2-1
D gene: -
V gene: TRBV7-2

CDR3 protein: CASSRTGELFF
CDR3 DNA: TGTGCCAGCAGTCGGACCGGGGAGCTGTTTTTT
clone size: many
CDR3 length: 11
J gene: TRBJ2-2
D gene: -
V gene: TRBV6-2/TRBV6-3

CDR3 protein: CSTRTSGRSETQYF
CDR3 DNA: TGCAGCACTCGGACTAGCGGGAGGTCGGAGACCCAGTACTTC
clone size: -
CDR3 length: 14
J gene: TRBJ2-5
D gene: TRBD2
V gene: TRBV29-1

CDR3 protein: CATSDQERGRGDTQYF
CDR3 DNA: TGTGCCACCAGTGACCAGGAGCGGGGGCGGGGAGATACGCAGTATTTT
clone size: -
CDR3 length: 16
J gene: TRBJ2-3
D gene: TRBD2
V gene: TRBV24-1

CDR3 protein: CAIAGDLETQYF
CDR3 DNA: TGTGCCATCGCGGGGGACTTGGAGACCCAGTACTTC
clone size: -
CDR3 length: 12
J gene: TRBJ2-5
D gene: TRBD2
V gene: TRBV10-3

CDR3 protein: CSARGTSTLEAFF
CDR3 DNA: TGCAGTGCTAGAGGAACTAGTACGTTGGAAGCTTTCTTT
clone size: -
CDR3 length: 13
J gene: TRBJ1-1
D gene: -
V gene: TRBV20-1

CDR3 protein: CASSPDRGYTF
CDR3 DNA: TGTGCCAGCAGCCCCGACCGGGGCTACACCTTC
clone size: few
CDR3 length: 11
J gene: TRBJ1-2
D gene: -
V gene: TRBV13

CDR3 protein: CSAKSGHSTGELFF
CDR3 DNA: TGCAGTGCCAAATCGGGGCACAGCACCGGGGAGCTGTTTTTT
clone size: many
CDR3 length: 14
J gene: TRBJ2-2
D gene: -
V gene: TRBV20-1

CDR3 protein: CASSPEWDRPNTGELFF
CDR3 DNA: TGTGCCAGCAGCCCCGAATGGGACAGACCCAACACCGGGGAGCTGTTTTTT
clone size: -
CDR3 length: 17
J gene: TRBJ2-2
D gene: TRBD1
V gene: TRBV9

CDR3 protein: CASSFVDYGYTF
CDR3 DNA: TGTGCCAGCAGTTTCGTTGATTATGGCTACACCTTC
clone size: -
CDR3 length: 12
J gene: TRBJ1-2
D gene: -
V gene: TRBV28

CDR3 protein: CASGGLAGGNTGELFF
CDR3 DNA: TGTGCCAGCGGTGGGCTAGCGGGGGGGAACACCGGGGAGCTGTTTTTT
clone size: few
CDR3 length: 16
J gene: TRBJ2-2
D gene: TRBD2
V gene: TRBV6-1

CDR3 protein: CASSLAAASGANYNEQFF
CDR3 DNA: TGTGCCAGCAGCTTAGCGGCAGCTAGCGGGGCAAATTACAATGAGCAGTTCTTC
clone size: many
CDR3 length: 18
J gene: TRBJ2-1
D gene: TRBD2
V gene: TRBV7-8

CDR3 protein: CASSPTGTSGTYEQYF
CDR3 DNA: TGTGCCAGCTCACCAACAGGGACTAGCGGGACATACGAGCAGTACTTC
clone size: few
CDR3 length: 16
J gene: TRBJ2-7
D gene: TRBD2
V gene: TRBV18

CDR3 protein: CASSTGQVTGELFF
CDR3 DNA: TGTGCCAGCAGTACCGGACAGGTCACCGGGGAGCTGTTTTTT
clone size: many
CDR3 length: 14
J gene: TRBJ2-2
D gene: TRBD1
V gene: TRBV7-2

CDR3 protein: CSARGLGTYEQYF
CDR3 DNA: TGCAGTGCTAGAGGACTAGGAACCTACGAGCAGTACTTC
clone size: few
CDR3 length: 13
J gene: TRBJ2-7
D gene: -
V gene: TRBV20-1